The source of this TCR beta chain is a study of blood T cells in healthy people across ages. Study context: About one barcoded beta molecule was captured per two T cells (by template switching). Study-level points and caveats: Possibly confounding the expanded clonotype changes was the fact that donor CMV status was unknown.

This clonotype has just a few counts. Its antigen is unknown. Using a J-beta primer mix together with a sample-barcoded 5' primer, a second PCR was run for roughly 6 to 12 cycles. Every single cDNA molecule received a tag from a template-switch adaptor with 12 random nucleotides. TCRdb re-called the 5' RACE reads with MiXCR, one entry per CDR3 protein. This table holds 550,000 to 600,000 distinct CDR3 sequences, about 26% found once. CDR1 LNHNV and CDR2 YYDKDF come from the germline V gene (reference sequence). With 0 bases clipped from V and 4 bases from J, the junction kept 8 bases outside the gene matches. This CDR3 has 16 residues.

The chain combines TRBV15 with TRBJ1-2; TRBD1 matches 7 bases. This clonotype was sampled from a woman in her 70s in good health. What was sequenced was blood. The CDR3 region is CATSRDQGGEIYGYTF. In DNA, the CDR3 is TGTGCCACCAGCAGAGATCAGGGGGGGGAGATCTATGGCTACACCTTC.